The 30 T cell receptor beta chains below come from one sample, sequenced in a study of blood T cell repertoires in COVID-19. The table came from immunoSEQ multiplex PCR; TCRdb's copy has only in-frame clones and leaves some out. This sample has around 340,000 clones; 65% to 90% occur once, and the top ten carry about 4.2%. The specimen was PBMCs or T cells enriched from blood (not recorded which). The receptor set was obtained from a woman in her forties with acute COVID-19.

This clone appeared once. The V call is TRBV28, the J call TRBJ2-4; tentative D call: TRBD2 (6 bases). CDR1 and CDR2 (germline): MDHEN, SYDVKM. CDR3 length: 14 amino acids. Trimming removed 4 bases from V and 7 bases from J, with 14 bases in between. Written as DNA, the CDR3 is TGTGCCAGCAGTTCGCCCTCCCTAGCGAACATTCAGTACTTC. Translation gives CASSSPSLANIQYF.

J is TRBJ1-2 and V is TRBV14; 8 bases match TRBD1. Germline values: CDR1 SGHDN, CDR2 FVKESK. Trimming cost V 5 bases and J 3 bases; bases outside gene matches: 14. The CDR3 spans 17 residues. The CDR3 sequence is CASSAPGQATFHYGYTF. The CDR3 DNA follows: TGTGCCAGCAGCGCACCGGGACAGGCCACGTTTCACTATGGCTACACCTTC.

V gene TRBV11-2 combines with J gene TRBJ2-3, with 14 bases identical to TRBD2. Trimming cost V 4 bases and J 4 bases; bases outside gene matches: 7. CDR1 and CDR2 (germline): SGHAT, FQNNGV. This CDR3 spans 17 amino acids. The CDR3 nucleotides are TGTGCCAGCAGCTCCGAGGGACTAGCGGGAGTTGCAGATACGCAGTATTTT. Its protein is CASSSEGLAGVADTQYF.

V is TRBV7-6 and J is TRBJ2-7; TRBD1 matches at 10 bases. Germline V gene sequence: CDR1 SGHVS, CDR2 FNYEAQ. V shed 2 bases, J shed 4 bases, and the junction held 14 bases outside the gene matches. The CDR3 consists of 18 residues. DNA for the CDR3: TGTGCCAGCAGCTTAACCTACACCGGGACAGGGGTAGGGTACGAGCAGTACTTC. It encodes CASSLTYTGTGVGYEQYF.

This clone has a single count. This chain links TRBV9 with TRBJ1-4; weak D call: TRBD1 (5 bases). With 3 bases removed from V and 8 bases from J, the gap between germline ends came to 17 bases. This CDR3 is built from 15 residues. Germline CDR1 and CDR2: SGDLS and YYNGEE. CDR3 sequence: CASSGGDGREEKLFF. Written as DNA, the CDR3 is TGTGCCAGCAGCGGCGGGGACGGGAGAGAGGAAAAACTGTTTTTT.

This clone has only a few counts. J is TRBJ2-7 and V is TRBV18, with TRBD1 matching 8 bases. J lost 3 bases, V lost 0 bases, and 16 bases had no gene match. The germline gives CDR1 KGHSH, CDR2 LQKENI. CDR3 size: 19 residues. The CDR3 loop is CASSPPVNGVGTGLYEQYF. DNA of the CDR3: TGTGCCAGCTCACCACCGGTAAATGGGGTCGGGACAGGCCTCTACGAGCAGTACTTC.

J is TRBJ1-6 and V is TRBV27, with 8 bases fitting TRBD1. The CDR3 consists of 18 residues. J gave up 7 bases and V 4 bases, and 15 bases lay outside the gene matches. CDR1 MNHEY and CDR2 SMNVEV come from the germline V gene (reference sequence). The CDR3 coding sequence is TGTGCCAGCAGTTATATTGGCCCCGGACAGGGTTTAAATTCACCCCTCCACTTT. Encoded protein: CASSYIGPGQGLNSPLHF.

The CDR3 reads CASRLQGGFGSPLHF. The CDR3 nucleotides read TGTGCCAGCAGACTACAGGGAGGGTTCGGGTCACCCCTCCACTTT. The rearrangement uses TRBV14 and TRBJ1-6; D may be TRBD1 (6 bases). This CDR3 spans 15 amino acids. CDR1 is SGHDN and CDR2 is FVKESK in the germline V gene. The V and J ends lost 6 bases and 10 bases respectively, with 19 bases between them.

The table lists this clone with a few counts. The gene calls are TRBV6-2 or TRBV6-3 and TRBJ1-1; maybe TRBD1 (5 bases). From germline, CDR1 is MNHEY and CDR2 SVGEGT. CDR3 length equals 15 residues. V lost 2 bases and J lost 1, with 11 bases in between. The CDR3 sequence is CASSYGDRSNTEAFF. The CDR3 region has the DNA TGTGCCAGCAGTTACGGCGACAGATCGAACACTGAAGCTTTCTTT.

The gene calls are TRBV10-3 and TRBJ2-1; 7 bases align to TRBD1. With 2 bases clipped from V and 3 bases from J, the junction kept 4 bases outside the gene matches. The germline V gene has CDR1 ENHRY and CDR2 SYGVKD. This CDR3 is built from 15 residues. Here the CDR3 DNA reads TGTGCCATCAGTGAGCCCGCAGGGGGCTACAATGAGCAGTTCTTC. Its translation is CAISEPAGGYNEQFF.

In its sample, this clone was seen once. The J gene is TRBJ2-1, the V gene TRBV5-1, with TRBD2 matching 11 bases. The CDR3 spans 15 residues. Germline V gene data show CDR1 as SGHRS and CDR2 as YFSETQ. With V trimmed by 4 bases and J by 4 bases, 4 bases remained unmatched. CDR3: CASSPGTSGYNEQFF. The DNA of the CDR3 is TGCGCCAGCAGCCCGGGGACTAGCGGTTACAATGAGCAGTTCTTC.

The genes are TRBV28 and TRBJ2-5, with 8 bases identical to TRBD1. The CDR3 runs 14 residues. V lost 5 bases, J lost 1 base, and 3 bases stayed unmatched. The germline gives CDR1 MDHEN, CDR2 SYDVKM. The CDR3 DNA sequence: TGTGCCAGCAGTAAGGACAGGGTCCAAGAGACCCAGTACTTC. It translates to CASSKDRVQETQYF.

V gene TRBV6-2 or TRBV6-3 combines with J gene TRBJ2-1; 9 nucleotides align to TRBD1. With V trimmed by 2 bases and J by 8 bases, 7 bases remained unmatched. CDR3 length: 15 residues. The germline V gene encodes CDR1 MNHEY and CDR2 SVGEGT. The CDR3 DNA is TGTGCCAGCAGTTACACAGGGGGCGCCGGCTATGAGCAGTTCTTC. This codes for CASSYTGGAGYEQFF.

CDR3 residues: CASSDLTGREKLFF. The CDR3 region has the DNA TGTGCCAGCAGTGATTTGACAGGGAGGGAAAAACTGTTTTTT. The chain links TRBV2 to TRBJ1-4; TRBD1 matches at 7 bases. Losses at the gene ends were 3 bases for V and 8 bases for J; bases not matched to a gene: 6. This CDR3 is built from 14 residues. CDR1 and CDR2 (germline): SNHLY, FYNNEI.

The chain uses TRBV6-5 and TRBJ1-6; 10 nucleotides match TRBD1. The CDR3 contains 15 residues. In germline, CDR1 is MNHEY, CDR2 SVGAGI. Trimming removed 6 bases from V and 7 bases from J; junction bases left unmatched: 6. The CDR3 here is CASRATGGSNSPLHF. CDR3 nucleotide sequence: TGTGCCAGCAGGGCGACAGGGGGCTCAAATTCACCCCTCCACTTT.

DNA of the CDR3: TGTGCCAGCAGCTTGGGTACAGCTCCCTACGAGCAGTACTTC. Protein sequence: CASSLGTAPYEQYF. The V gene is TRBV5-4, the J gene TRBJ2-7; D gene unclear. Germline V gene sequence: CDR1 SGHNT, CDR2 YYREEE (reference sequence). V gave up 0 bases and J gave up 2 bases, with 9 bases separating them. The CDR3 covers 14 residues.

V gene TRBV4-2 combines with J gene TRBJ2-1, with 7 bases lining up with TRBD2. The CDR3 has 16 residues. Germline lookup yields CDR1 LGHNA and CDR2 YNFKEQ. J lost 1 base, V lost 1 base, and 4 bases had no gene match. The CDR3 DNA follows: TGTGCCAGCAGCCAAGGGGCTAGCGGTTCCTACAATGAGCAGTTCTTC. Translation: CASSQGASGSYNEQFF.

This chain connects TRBV2 to TRBJ1-1; D may be TRBD1 (5 bases). Trimming removed 2 bases at V and 5 bases at J, with 15 bases between. Germline loops: CDR1 SNHLY, CDR2 FYNNEI. This CDR3 contains 15 residues. CDR3 protein: CASSEMGPSTTEAFF. The DNA for the CDR3 is TGTGCCAGCAGTGAAATGGGGCCGAGTACTACTGAAGCTTTCTTT.

This chain links TRBV5-1 with TRBJ2-2; 7 bases align to TRBD1. Germline V gene data show CDR1 as SGHRS and CDR2 as YFSETQ. The CDR3 loop spans 15 amino acids. Unmatched junction bases numbered 6, after V lost 2 bases and J lost 5 bases. CDR3 in amino acids: CASSFTGARTGELFF. CDR3 in DNA: TGCGCCAGCAGCTTCACAGGGGCGAGGACCGGGGAGCTGTTTTTT.

The V and J genes are TRBV6-1 and TRBJ1-4; D not resolved. The V end was cut by 4 bases, the J end by 13 bases, with 25 bases between. This CDR3 has 16 amino acids. In germline, CDR1 is MNHNS, CDR2 SASEGT. In DNA form, the CDR3 reads TGTGCCAGCAGTGGCCCCACATTCGTCGGTTCCCGGGGACTGTTTTTT. Translated, it gives CASSGPTFVGSRGLFF.

This clone was observed once. The chain recombines TRBV5-1 with TRBJ2-2; 9 bases fit TRBD1. Germline loops: CDR1 SGHRS, CDR2 YFSETQ. This CDR3 comprises 18 residues. Germline trimming cut 6 bases from V and 6 bases from J; bases unmatched to any gene: 18. CDR3 DNA: TGCGCCAGCAACAAGGGCCATGTGGGACAGGGAGGATCCGGGGAGCTGTTTTTT. Translation: CASNKGHVGQGGSGELFF.

The chain carries TRBV7-9 and TRBJ2-7; possibly TRBD2 for D (6 bases). This CDR3 has 15 residues. Germline lookup yields CDR1 SEHNR and CDR2 FQNEAQ (reference sequence). Trimming removed 1 base from V and 5 bases from J, with 15 bases in between. CDR3 amino acids: CASSLGGTGVDEQYF. CDR3 DNA: TGTGCCAGCAGCTTAGGGGGGACGGGGGTCGACGAGCAGTACTTC.

The V and J genes are TRBV5-1 and TRBJ1-1, with TRBD1 as a possible D gene (6 bases). Trimming shortened V by 4 bases and J by 1 base, and 14 bases separated the two germline ends. CDR1 and CDR2 from the germline V gene are SGHRS and YFSETQ. The CDR3 sequence is 15 residues long. In DNA, the CDR3 is TGCGCCAGCAGCGATGGTTGGACAGAGAACACTGAAGCTTTCTTT. Translating gives CASSDGWTENTEAFF.

This chain uses TRBV4-1 with TRBJ2-1; 11 nucleotides align to TRBD2. The CDR3 covers 15 residues. Germline loops: CDR1 MGHRA, CDR2 YSYEKL. V dropped 3 bases and J dropped 5; count of bases not matched to a gene: 3. CDR3 sequence (DNA): TGCGCCAGCAGCCAGGGTAGCGGGAGGGACAATGAGCAGTTCTTC. It yields the protein CASSQGSGRDNEQFF.

The rearrangement joins TRBV6-6 to TRBJ2-1, with D unresolved. The CDR3 extends over 10 amino acids. With 8 bases removed from V and 3 bases from J, the gap between germline ends came to 2 bases. Germline assignment: CDR1 MNHNY and CDR2 SVGAGI (reference sequence). CDR3 protein: CASHYNEQFF. DNA for the CDR3: TGTGCCAGCCACTACAATGAGCAGTTCTTC.

The chain recombines TRBV6-2 or TRBV6-3 with TRBJ1-2, with 9 bases matching TRBD1. The CDR3 is made up of 14 amino acids. Losses at the gene ends were 0 bases for V and 4 bases for J; bases not matched to a gene: 0. Germline CDR1 reads MNHEY; CDR2 reads SVGEGT. The CDR3 loop reads CASSYSTGGYGYTF. CDR3 in DNA: TGTGCCAGCAGTTACTCGACAGGGGGCTATGGCTACACCTTC.

Remarks on this clone: This same CDR3 is encoded by further DNA sequences in the sample. This chain connects TRBV3-1 (or the pseudogene TRBV3-2) to TRBJ2-7, with 7 bases matching TRBD2. The CDR3 runs to 15 residues. J gave up 0 bases and V 4 bases, and 6 bases lay outside the gene matches. The germline V gene has CDR1 LGHDT and CDR2 YNNKEL (reference sequence). In DNA form, the CDR3 reads TGTGCCAGCAGCCCCGTGGGGGGGAGCTCCTACGAGCAGTACTTC. This translates into CASSPVGGSSYEQYF.

This chain's CDR3 is CASSYLRAGRAEQYF. CDR3 bases: TGTGCCAGCAGCTACCTGCGGGCAGGGAGGGCCGAGCAGTACTTC. The chain has TRBV7-2 and TRBJ2-7; 7 bases are a match to TRBD2. Germline assignment: CDR1 SGHTA and CDR2 FQGNSA. V lost 4 bases to trimming and J lost 6 bases; unmatched junction nucleotides: 12. The CDR3 runs 15 residues.

This clone has a single count. V is TRBV11-2 and J is TRBJ1-2; weak D call: TRBD1 (6 bases). Trimming pared 2 bases from V and 6 bases from J, leaving 16 bases between. Per germline, CDR1 SGHAT and CDR2 FQNNGV. The CDR3 is 15 residues long. CDR3 nucleotides: TGTGCCAGCAGCTTAAGTACAGGGAAGATCGATGGCTACACCTTC. This translates into CASSLSTGKIDGYTF. Looking up the rest from reference TRBV11-2 and TRBJ1-2 gives the full variable domain: EAGVAQSPRYKIIEKRQSVAFWCNPISGHATLYWYQQILGQGPKLLIQFQNNGVVDDSQLPKDRFSAERLKGVDSTLKIQPAKLEDSAVYLCASSLSTGKIDGYTFGSGTRLTVV.

The rearrangement uses TRBV11-2 and TRBJ2-7; the D gene is possibly TRBD1 (6 bases). The CDR3 runs to 15 residues. The germline V gene encodes CDR1 SGHAT and CDR2 FQNNGV. Trimming cost V 4 bases and J 2 bases, with 15 bases left between them. The CDR3 DNA is TGTGCCAGCAGCTCCTCGCCAGGGGCGACCTACGAGCAGTACTTC. As protein: CASSSSPGATYEQYF.